This T cell receptor beta chain is from a study of control samples from healthy donors and cancer patients. Per the germline V gene, CDR1 is ENHRY and CDR2 is SYGVKD. V was clipped by 8 bases and J by 3 bases, with 20 bases between them. The CDR3 loop spans 16 amino acids. Profiling relied on immunoSEQ multiplex PCR, and the TCRdb table lists in-frame clones only, not all of them. This sample carries around 140,000 clones, 75% to 95% of them seen once, and the ten largest clones take under 3%. The V call is TRBV10-3, the J call TRBJ1-5, with D possibly matching TRBD1 (6 bases). The specimen was blood. This TCR came from a man in his forties or fifties in good health. The CDR3 DNA is TGTGCCATCCAAAAGGGGACACCGAACGACAATCAGCCCCAGCATTTT. Encoded protein: CAIQKGTPNDNQPQHF.